Shown below are 32 T cell receptor beta chains from a single sample sequenced in a study of T cell responses to AZD1222 COVID-19 vaccine. Libraries were prepared by immunoSEQ multiplex PCR; TCRdb keeps only in-frame clonotypes and omits some of them. The table has 190,000 or so clones, 85% to 95% seen once. The material sequenced was peripheral blood, taken 28 days after the second AZD1222 dose. The receptors derive from an adult who received the AZD1222 COVID-19 vaccine.

The rearrangement joins TRBV3-1 (or the pseudogene TRBV3-2) to TRBJ1-1; possible D gene TRBD1, 5 bases. Germline V gene sequence: CDR1 LGHDT, CDR2 YNNKEL (reference sequence). The CDR3 is 13 amino acids. V dropped 5 bases and J dropped 3 bases, with 10 bases sitting between them. As DNA, the CDR3 is TGTGCCAGCAGCACCGGGGCGCACACTGAAGCTTTCTTT. This codes for CASSTGAHTEAFF.

The CDR3 DNA sequence: TGCGCCAGCAGCCAACCAGACAGAGGAGTGTACAATGAGCAGTTCTTC. Its protein is CASSQPDRGVYNEQFF. V and J are TRBV4-3 and TRBJ2-1; D is perhaps TRBD1 (5 bases). Trimming cost V 2 bases and J 4 bases, with 15 bases left between them. The CDR3 is 16 residues long. The V gene's germline CDR1 is LGHNA and CDR2 YSLEER.

The chain has TRBV3-1 (or the pseudogene TRBV3-2) and TRBJ1-2; D ambiguous. Looked up from germline, CDR1 is LGHDT and CDR2 is YNNKEL (reference sequence). Trimming took off 3 bases at V and 5 bases at J, with 10 bases between the two ends. This CDR3 region has 13 residues. The CDR3: CASSHPSGYGYTF. The CDR3 DNA reads as TGTGCCAGCAGCCATCCATCGGGGTATGGCTACACCTTC.

This chain uses TRBV28 with TRBJ2-7; TRBD1 or TRBD2 may be the D gene (6 bases each). The V gene lost 11 bases and the J gene lost 7 bases, with 24 bases spanning the gap. The CDR3 sequence is 14 residues long. Germline V gene sequence: CDR1 MDHEN, CDR2 SYDVKM. This CDR3 reads CAVLGAGSTGEQYF. The CDR3 coding sequence is TGTGCCGTTTTGGGGGCGGGGAGTACAGGAGAGCAGTACTTC.

The rearrangement joins TRBV6-5 to TRBJ1-5, with 9 positions matching TRBD1. The CDR3 is 14 residues long. J gave up 6 bases and V 6 bases, and 6 bases lay outside the gene matches. Germline V gene sequence: CDR1 MNHEY, CDR2 SVGAGI. CDR3 in DNA: TGTGCCAGCAGCCCCCGACAGGGGGGTCAGCCCCAGCATTTT. It specifies CASSPRQGGQPQHF.

The chain employs TRBV10-2 and TRBJ2-5, with 9 bases aligning to TRBD2. This CDR3 region has 15 residues. Per germline, CDR1 WSHSY and CDR2 SAAADI. Trimming cost V 2 bases and J 5 bases; bases outside gene matches: 6. This CDR3 is CASSERGLAGETQYF. The CDR3 region has the DNA TGCGCCAGCAGTGAGAGGGGACTAGCTGGGGAGACCCAGTACTTC.

V and J are TRBV7-9 and TRBJ1-4; possibly TRBD1 for D (5 bases). Per the germline V gene, CDR1 is SEHNR and CDR2 is FQNEAQ (reference sequence). This CDR3 has 15 amino acids. V was pared by 5 bases and J by 4 bases, with 14 bases between. CDR3: CASSRGTGVNEKLFF. The CDR3 DNA is TGTGCCAGCAGCCGAGGGACTGGGGTTAATGAAAAACTGTTTTTT.

The chain carries TRBV24-1 and TRBJ1-2, with a weak D call TRBD1 (6 bases). CDR3 length: 13 residues. V lost 5 bases and J 3 bases, leaving 9 bases between the germline ends. CDR1 KGHDR and CDR2 SFDVKD come from the germline V gene. This CDR3 reads CATSAGADYGYTF. The DNA for the CDR3 is TGTGCCACCAGTGCAGGGGCTGACTATGGCTACACCTTC.

The chain has TRBV4-1 and TRBJ1-1, with unresolved D. CDR1 is MGHRA and CDR2 is YSYEKL in the germline V gene. This CDR3 comprises 16 residues. The V and J ends lost 0 bases and 0 bases respectively, with 11 bases between them. The CDR3 coding sequence is TGCGCCAGCAGCCAAGACCAGGAACGGGTGAACACTGAAGCTTTCTTT. It translates to CASSQDQERVNTEAFF.

The chain combines TRBV6-5 with TRBJ2-7; D perhaps matches TRBD2 (6 bases). Germline loops: CDR1 MNHEY, CDR2 SVGAGI. The V gene lost 8 bases and the J gene lost 6 bases, with 11 bases spanning the gap. The length of the CDR3 is 11 residues. CDR3 protein: CASSRGVEQYF. DNA for the CDR3: TGTGCCAGCTCGCGGGGAGTCGAGCAGTACTTC.

This chain joins TRBV24-1 and TRBJ2-1; tentatively, D is TRBD2 (6 bases). Looked up from germline, CDR1 is KGHDR and CDR2 is SFDVKD. This CDR3 has 16 amino acids. Trimming cost V 3 bases and J 8 bases, with 19 bases left between them. In DNA, the CDR3 is TGTGCCACCAGTGATCCTGCGGGGCCTGGCCTGGATGAGCAGTTCTTC. Protein product: CATSDPAGPGLDEQFF.

This rearrangement joins TRBV1 to TRBJ2-3; the table's D call TRBD2 went unverified against the DNA. TRBV1 is a listed pseudogene. The CDR3 has 18 residues. The CDR3: CTSSLTRTSGGVTDTQYF. The CDR3 DNA reads as TGCACCAGCAGCTTAACTAGGACTAGCGGGGGCGTCACAGATACGCAGTATTTT.

The J gene is TRBJ1-1, the V gene TRBV6-5; TRBD1 aligns across 7 bases. The J segment lost 1 base and the V segment lost 6 bases, leaving 11 bases of the junction unmatched. The CDR3 is 16 residues long. Germline V gene sequence: CDR1 MNHEY, CDR2 SVGAGI. CDR3 residues: CASRYQGETRNTEAFF. DNA of the CDR3: TGTGCCAGCAGATACCAGGGGGAGACACGGAACACTGAAGCTTTCTTT.

This chain joins TRBV7-2 and TRBJ2-7; D possibly corresponds to TRBD2 (6 bases). The V end was cut by 1 base, the J end by 6 bases, with 28 bases between. CDR1 is SGHTA and CDR2 is FQGNSA in the germline V gene. The CDR3 has 19 amino acids. The CDR3 nucleotides read TGTGCCAGCAGCTTAGTTAAGCCTGAATGGTTTCGCCGGAGGGGCGAGCAGTACTTC. This encodes CASSLVKPEWFRRRGEQYF.

The chain uses TRBV19 and TRBJ1-6, with 10 bases that match TRBD1. There are 15 residues in the CDR3. J lost 6 bases, V lost 5 bases, and 4 bases had no gene match. The germline CDR1 and CDR2 sequences are LNHDA and SQIVND (reference sequence). The CDR3 bases are TGTGCCAGTAGTGTAGGACAGGGGGTTAATTCACCCCTCCACTTT. Translating gives CASSVGQGVNSPLHF.

This chain joins TRBV7-6 and TRBJ1-5, with D maybe TRBD1 (6 bases). The germline V and J ends were trimmed by 5 bases and 7 bases, with 18 bases remaining between them. The germline gives CDR1 SGHVS, CDR2 FNYEAQ. This CDR3 region has 15 residues. The CDR3 loop reads CASSMKQGRGQPQHF. The CDR3 DNA is TGTGCCAGCAGCATGAAACAGGGCCGGGGACAGCCCCAGCATTTT.

The chain couples TRBV6-5 to TRBJ2-7; tentative D call: TRBD2 (5 bases). CDR1 is MNHEY and CDR2 is SVGAGI in the germline V gene. This CDR3 region has 14 residues. V shed 5 bases and J shed 2 bases, with 13 bases lying between them. The CDR3 sequence is CASSTTGWTYEQYF. The CDR3 bases are TGTGCCAGCAGTACTACGGGGTGGACCTACGAGCAGTACTTC.

The J gene is TRBJ2-3, the V gene TRBV7-3; D remains unclear. From germline, CDR1 is SGHTA and CDR2 FQGTGA. V gave up 2 bases and J gave up 4 bases, with 22 bases separating them. The length of the CDR3 is 18 residues. The CDR3 reads CASSLAPVIRGGADTQYF. CDR3 DNA sequence: TGTGCCAGCAGCTTAGCTCCCGTAATCCGCGGTGGCGCAGATACGCAGTATTTT.

The chain has TRBV20-1 and TRBJ2-3; D unresolved. There are 11 residues in the CDR3. Germline V CDR1 and CDR2: DFQATT, SNEGSKA (reference sequence). V shed 6 bases and J shed 5 bases, with 9 bases lying between them. CDR3 region: CSAHLVDTQYF. Written as DNA, the CDR3 is TGCAGTGCCCACCTCGTAGATACGCAGTATTTT.

CDR3 region: CASSHQGVTGELFF. CDR3 nucleotides: TGTGCCAGCAGCCACCAGGGGGTCACCGGGGAGCTGTTTTTT. The V gene is TRBV7-3, the J gene TRBJ2-2, with 7 positions matching TRBD1. Germline values: CDR1 SGHTA, CDR2 FQGTGA. Losses at the gene ends were 5 bases for V and 4 bases for J; bases not matched to a gene: 4. The CDR3 totals 14 residues.

The chain recombines TRBV5-4 with TRBJ1-2; 10 nucleotides agree with TRBD1. CDR1 is SGHNT, CDR2 YYREEE, per germline (reference sequence). Trimming cost V 10 bases and J 5 bases; bases outside gene matches: 8. The length of the CDR3 is 13 residues. CDR3 sequence reads: CAVHRTGGYGYTF. As DNA, the CDR3 is TGTGCCGTTCACCGGACAGGGGGTTATGGCTACACCTTC.

The rearrangement uses TRBV6-4 and TRBJ1-1; maybe TRBD1 (5 bases). The V end was cut by 6 bases, the J end by 4 bases, with 18 bases between. CDR1 and CDR2 from the germline V gene are MRHNA and SNTAGT. This CDR3 has 15 residues. CDR3 DNA: TGTGCCAGCAGCCCCGAAGCGGGGGTCGGCACTGAAGCTTTCTTT. It codes for CASSPEAGVGTEAFF.

J is TRBJ2-7 and V is TRBV19; 10 positions match TRBD1. The CDR3 consists of 15 residues. Trimming cost V 2 bases and J 4 bases; bases outside gene matches: 5. Germline CDR1 and CDR2: LNHDA and SQIVND (reference sequence). Here the CDR3 DNA reads TGTGCCAGTAGTATAAGGGGGACAGGGGAATACGAGCAGTACTTC. It encodes CASSIRGTGEYEQYF.

CDR3 sequence reads: CATTRGRGLGNQPQHF. The CDR3 DNA is TGTGCCACCACTCGGGGCCGAGGGTTGGGAAATCAGCCCCAGCATTTT. V usage is TRBV28 and J usage is TRBJ1-5, with D possibly TRBD1 on 5 matching bases. V lost 10 bases and J lost 4, with 23 bases in between. The germline gives CDR1 MDHEN, CDR2 SYDVKM. This CDR3 is built from 16 residues.

This rearrangement joins TRBV29-1 to TRBJ2-1, with 8 bases fitting TRBD2. V gave up 8 bases and J gave up 7 bases; unmatched junction bases: 4. CDR3 length: 11 residues. CDR1 is SQVTM and CDR2 is ANQGSEA in the germline V gene. Here the CDR3 DNA reads TGCAGCATGCGGGGGGTGAATGAGCAGTTCTTC. It specifies CSMRGVNEQFF.

The V and J genes are TRBV12-5 and TRBJ1-5, with D maybe TRBD1 (6 bases). The germline CDR1 and CDR2 sequences are LGHNT and FRNRAP. Trimming took 6 bases from V and 0 from J, leaving 12 bases between them. This CDR3 contains 15 residues. CDR3 sequence (DNA): TGTGCTAGTGGGTCAGGGACATATAGCAATCAGCCCCAGCATTTT. Protein product: CASGSGTYSNQPQHF.

The rearrangement uses TRBV18 and TRBJ1-3, with D maybe TRBD1 (5 bases). The V gene's germline CDR1 is KGHSH and CDR2 LQKENI. This CDR3 has 15 residues. Deletions cut 1 base from V and 0 bases from J, with 7 bases between. CDR3 sequence reads: CASSPRDYSGNTIYF. CDR3 nucleotide sequence: TGTGCCAGCTCACCACGGGACTACTCTGGAAACACCATATATTTT. The full variable domain, with the rest looked up from reference TRBV18 and TRBJ1-3, is NAGVMQNPRHLVRRRGQEARLRCSPMKGHSHVYWYRQLPEEGLKFMVYLQKENIIDESGMPKERFSAEFPKEGPSILRIQQVVRGDSAAYFCASSPRDYSGNTIYFGEGSWLTVV.

The chain couples TRBV5-4 to TRBJ1-4; maybe TRBD1 (6 bases). V was cut by 4 bases and J by 6 bases, with 16 bases left in between. The germline V gene has CDR1 SGHNT and CDR2 YYREEE (reference sequence). This CDR3 region has 15 residues. CDR3 in DNA: TGTGCCAGCAGCCCGCGCGGTGGGGGCGATGAAAAACTGTTTTTT. Translating it yields CASSPRGGGDEKLFF.

The chain joins TRBV5-5 to TRBJ2-1; no clear D gene. Trimming took off 1 base at V and 9 bases at J, with 11 bases between the two ends. The CDR3 covers 13 residues. CDR1 is SGHKS, CDR2 YYEKEE, per germline (reference sequence). The CDR3 reads CASSLKDFGEQFF. The DNA of the CDR3 is TGTGCCAGCAGCTTGAAGGATTTCGGTGAGCAGTTCTTC.

This chain connects TRBV18 to TRBJ2-5, with TRBD1 matching over 7 bases. Germline CDR1 KGHSH, CDR2 LQKENI. With 3 bases clipped from V and 4 bases from J, the junction kept 2 bases outside the gene matches. CDR3 size: 13 residues. Written as DNA, the CDR3 is TGTGCCAGCTCACCCTGGGACAGAGAGACCCAGTACTTC. Residues: CASSPWDRETQYF.

Turning to this clone: The same CDR3 can be traced to other DNA sequences in this sample. V and J are TRBV7-8 and TRBJ2-3; D is undetermined. The V gene lost 1 base and the J gene lost 1 base, with 9 bases spanning the gap. CDR1 is SGHVS and CDR2 is FQNEAQ in the germline V gene. The CDR3 contains 15 residues. CDR3 nucleotide sequence: TGTGCCAGCAGCTTAGGATTAGCCGGCACAGATACGCAGTATTTT. As protein: CASSLGLAGTDTQYF.

This clone is classed as medium-sized. The chain couples TRBV25-1 to TRBJ1-2; the D gene is possibly TRBD1 (5 bases). Germline assignment: CDR1 MGHDK and CDR2 SYGVNS. This CDR3 spans 14 amino acids. V was shortened by 4 bases and J by 13 bases, with 22 bases between the two germline ends. The chain's CDR3 is CASSGLGPTLACTF. In DNA form, the CDR3 reads TGTGCCAGCAGTGGCCTGGGACCGACGCTCGCCTGCACCTTC.